This T cell receptor (beta chain) was profiled in a study of CD8 T cells in ankylosing spondylitis. Study observations and caveats: Disease-linked clones displayed a CD8+ phenotype and appeared relatively rarely in peripheral blood. As reported, disease-linked clones showed significant enrichment in matched ankylosing spondylitis synovial fluid. Ankylosing spondylitis blood appeared to be characterized by a TCR beta motif of roughly eight highly homologous variants.

This clonotype has just a few counts. The antigen remains unidentified. TCRdb used MiXCR to reprocess the 5' RACE reads, holding one entry per CDR3 protein. The sample shows 650,000 to 800,000 distinct CDR3 sequences, around 19% of them seen only once. This CDR3 comprises 17 residues. V shed 0 bases and J 5 bases; nucleotides not matched to a gene: 10. Looked up from germline, CDR1 is MNHEY and CDR2 is SVGAGI. This receptor was obtained from a male donor with ankylosing spondylitis. Material: blood, either unsorted or a sorted T cell fraction (not recorded which). The chain links TRBV6-5 to TRBJ1-5; 7 bases are shared with TRBD1. The CDR3 spells CASSYSAGTASDQPQHF. CDR3 bases: TGTGCCAGCAGTTACTCCGCCGGGACAGCGTCCGATCAGCCCCAGCATTTT.